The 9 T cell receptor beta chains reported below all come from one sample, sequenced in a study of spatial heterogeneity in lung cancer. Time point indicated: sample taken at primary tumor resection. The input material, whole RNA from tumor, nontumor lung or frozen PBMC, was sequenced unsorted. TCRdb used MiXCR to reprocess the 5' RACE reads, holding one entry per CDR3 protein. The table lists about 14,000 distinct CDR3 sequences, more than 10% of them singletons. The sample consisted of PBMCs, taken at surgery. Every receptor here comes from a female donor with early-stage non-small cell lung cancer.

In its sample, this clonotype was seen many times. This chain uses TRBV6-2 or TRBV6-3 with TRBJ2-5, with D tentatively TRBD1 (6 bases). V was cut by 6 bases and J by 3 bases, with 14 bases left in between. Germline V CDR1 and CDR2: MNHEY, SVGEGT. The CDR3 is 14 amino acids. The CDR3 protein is CASSYTGFKETQYF. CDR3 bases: TGTGCCAGCAGCTACACAGGGTTCAAAGAGACCCAGTACTTC.

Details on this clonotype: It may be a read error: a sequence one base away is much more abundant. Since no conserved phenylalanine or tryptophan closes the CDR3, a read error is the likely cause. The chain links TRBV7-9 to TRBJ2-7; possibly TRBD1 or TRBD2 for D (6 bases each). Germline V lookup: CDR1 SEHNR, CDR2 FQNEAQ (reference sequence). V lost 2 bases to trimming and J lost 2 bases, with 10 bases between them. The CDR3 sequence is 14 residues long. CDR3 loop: CASSLKGGPYEQYI. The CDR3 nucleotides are TGTGCCAGCAGCTTAAAGGGGGGACCCTACGAGCAGTACATC.

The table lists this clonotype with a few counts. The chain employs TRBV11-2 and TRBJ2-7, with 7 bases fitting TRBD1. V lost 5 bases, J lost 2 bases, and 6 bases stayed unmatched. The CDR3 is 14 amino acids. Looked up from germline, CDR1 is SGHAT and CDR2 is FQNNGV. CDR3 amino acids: CASSPHRGPYEQYF. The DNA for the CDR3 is TGTGCCAGCAGCCCCCACAGGGGCCCCTACGAGCAGTACTTC.

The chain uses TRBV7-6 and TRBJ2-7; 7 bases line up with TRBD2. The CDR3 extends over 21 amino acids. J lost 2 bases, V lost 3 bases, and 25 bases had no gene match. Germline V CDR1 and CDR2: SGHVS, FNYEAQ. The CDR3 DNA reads TGTGCCAGCAGCTTCGTGGCCCTACCTCGGGGGGAACCAGCGGGGACCTACGAGCAGTACTTC. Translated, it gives CASSFVALPRGEPAGTYEQYF.

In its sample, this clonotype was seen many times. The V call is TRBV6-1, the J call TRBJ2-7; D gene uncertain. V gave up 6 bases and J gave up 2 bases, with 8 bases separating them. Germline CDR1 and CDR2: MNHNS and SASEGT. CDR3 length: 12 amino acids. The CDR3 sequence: CASRLGTYEQYF. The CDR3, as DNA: TGTGCCAGCAGGCTAGGGACCTACGAGCAGTACTTC.

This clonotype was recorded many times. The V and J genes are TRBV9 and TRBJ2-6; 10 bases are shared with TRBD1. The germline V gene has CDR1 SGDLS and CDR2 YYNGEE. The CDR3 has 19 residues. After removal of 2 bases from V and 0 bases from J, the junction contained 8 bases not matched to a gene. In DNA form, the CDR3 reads TGTGCCAGCAGCGTTTCCCCGGACAGGGGGTCCTCTGGGGCCAACGTCCTGACTTTC. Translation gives CASSVSPDRGSSGANVLTF. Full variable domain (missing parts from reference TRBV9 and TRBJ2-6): DSGVTQTPKHLITATGQRVTLRCSPRSGDLSVYWYQQSLDQGLQFLIQYYNGEERAKGNILERFSAQQFPDLHSELNLSSLELGDSALYFCASSVSPDRGSSGANVLTFGAGSRLTVL.

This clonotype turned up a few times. CDR3 bases: TGTGCCAGCAGCTGGGGACCTGGGGGCCGCAGCACAGATACGCAGTATTTT. Its protein is CASSWGPGGRSTDTQYF. The chain is built from TRBV5-5 and TRBJ2-3, with D possibly TRBD1 on 6 matching bases. From germline, CDR1 is SGHKS and CDR2 YYEKEE (reference sequence). With 3 bases removed from V and 0 bases from J, the gap between germline ends came to 17 bases. The CDR3 is made up of 17 amino acids.

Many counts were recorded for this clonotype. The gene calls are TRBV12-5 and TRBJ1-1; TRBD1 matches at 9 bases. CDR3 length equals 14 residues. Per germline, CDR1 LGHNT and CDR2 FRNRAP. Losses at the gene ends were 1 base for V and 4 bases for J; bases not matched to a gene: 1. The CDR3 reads CASGLGQGVTEAFF. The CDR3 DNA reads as TGTGCTAGTGGTTTGGGACAGGGGGTCACTGAAGCTTTCTTT.

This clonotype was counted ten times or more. CDR3 in DNA: TGTGCCACCACCCACAGGGGTAATCAGCCCCAGCATTTT. This codes for CATTHRGNQPQHF. The chain combines TRBV19 with TRBJ1-5; 7 bases align to TRBD1. This CDR3 contains 13 residues. V gave up 10 bases and J gave up 4 bases; unmatched junction bases: 7. Germline V gene lookup returns CDR1 LNHDA and CDR2 SQIVND (reference sequence).